The rows below give T cell receptor beta chains drawn from one sample of a study of a mutant IDH1 vaccine in newly diagnosed glioma. Assay used: immunoSEQ multiplex PCR; TCRdb lists only in-frame clones, some missing. The sample lists under 65,000 clones; roughly 80% were seen once. These receptors have no known antigen. Sample: PBMCs, taken from a glioma patient whose treatment included an IDH1 peptide vaccine. The source is a man between 50 and 59 years old with glioma. Both conserved end residues are part of each CDR3. D genes are given only for firm matches. Not all rows give a size; the values are once, few, many and, for expanded clones, a class.

-	TRBJ2-1	TRBD2	TRBV5-4	TGTGCCAGCACCCCTCCCGGCGGGACTAGCACAAAGGTGGCCCGCAATGAGCAGTTCTTC	CASTPPGGTSTKVARNEQFF
-	TRBJ2-1	-	TRBV4-1	TGCGCCAGCAGCCAAGGGGACACATCATACAATGAGCAGTTCTTC	CASSQGDTSYNEQFF
-	TRBJ1-4	-	TRBV6-5	TGTGCCAGCAGTTACGGGACAAGTAATGAAAAACTGTTTTTT	CASSYGTSNEKLFF
few	TRBJ2-7	-	TRBV5-4	TGTGCCAGCAGCTTGGGGCGGGGGCCGGGATACGAGCAGTACTTC	CASSLGRGPGYEQYF
-	TRBJ1-5	-	TRBV5-1	TGCGCCAGCAGCCGGTGGGCATCGGCAGGGGGCAATCAGCCCCAGCATTTT	CASSRWASAGGNQPQHF
-	TRBJ2-7	TRBD1	TRBV6-1	TGTGCCAGCAGTGCTCGGACAGGAACCTACGAGCAGTACTTC	CASSARTGTYEQYF
-	TRBJ1-2	-	TRBV10-3	TGTGCCATCAACGAGGGGCTTACCTATGGCTACACCTTC	CAINEGLTYGYTF
-	TRBJ2-1	-	TRBV5-1	TGCGCCAGCAGCTTGGGAAACGTGGCTTACAATGAGCAGTTCTTC	CASSLGNVAYNEQFF
-	TRBJ2-5	TRBD2	TRBV30	TGTGCCTCCCTTCCTGCTAGCGGGGAAGAGACCCAGTACTTC	CASLPASGEETQYF
-	TRBJ1-1	-	TRBV29-1	TGCAGCGTTCTCCTGATGAACACTGAAGCTTTCTTT	CSVLLMNTEAFF
-	TRBJ1-2	-	TRBV10-3	TGTGCCATCAGTGAGTCCCCCGCAGCACGGGATGGCTACACCTTC	CAISESPAARDGYTF
-	TRBJ2-1	TRBD2	TRBV11-3	TGTGCCAGCAGCCGAGAGGGACTAGCGGGAGCTGAGCAGTTCTTC	CASSREGLAGAEQFF
-	TRBJ2-2	-	TRBV19	TGTGCCAGTAAACGCCAGGGATGGATGGCCGGGGAGCTGTTTTTT	CASKRQGWMAGELFF
few	TRBJ1-5	-	TRBV19	TGTGCCAGTAGTATGGACAGCTATAGCAATCAGCCCCAGCATTTT	CASSMDSYSNQPQHF
-	TRBJ1-4	-	TRBV7-6	TGTGCCAGCAGCCCTCGACAGACTGCAACTAATGAAAAACTGTTTTTT	CASSPRQTATNEKLFF
-	TRBJ2-5	TRBD2	TRBV2	TGTGCCAGCACCCGGGGGGGGCTCCAAGAGACCCAGTACTTC	CASTRGGLQETQYF
-	TRBJ2-1	-	TRBV6-4	TGTGCCAGCAGTGACTCTGCGGGCTCCTACAATGAGCAGTTCTTC	CASSDSAGSYNEQFF
-	TRBJ1-1	TRBD1	TRBV19	TGTGCCAGCCGTTATGGGACAGGGGTCATGAACACTGAAGCTTTCTTT	CASRYGTGVMNTEAFF
-	TRBJ1-5	-	TRBV19	TGTGCCAGTAGCAGCTCAGGGAAACAGCCCCAGCATTTT	CASSSSGKQPQHF
-	TRBJ2-5	-	TRBV5-1	TGCGCCAGCAGCTTCAGGCCTCAAGAGACCCAGTACTTC	CASSFRPQETQYF
-	TRBJ2-7	-	TRBV7-2	TGTGCCAGCAGCTTAGAGGCCTACGAGCAGTACTTC	CASSLEAYEQYF
-	TRBJ2-3	-	TRBV2	TGTGCCAGCAGTGAGCATCCTAGCGAATCCACAGATACGCAGTATTTT	CASSEHPSESTDTQYF
-	TRBJ1-1	-	TRBV7-8	TGTGCCAGCAGCAGGTCGGTCTATGAAGCTTTCTTT	CASSRSVYEAFF
-	TRBJ2-6	-	TRBV4-3	TGCGCCAGCAGCCAAGAAGTGGGATCTGGGGCCAACGTCCTGACTTTC	CASSQEVGSGANVLTF
-	TRBJ2-1	TRBD2	TRBV7-2	TGTGCCAGCGGAAACAGCGGGGGCTCCTACAATGAGCAGTTCTTC	CASGNSGGSYNEQFF
-	TRBJ2-3	TRBD2	TRBV6-1	TGTGCCAGCAGTGAAAGCGGGGCTAGCACAGATACGCAGTATTTT	CASSESGASTDTQYF
-	TRBJ2-3	-	TRBV5-1	TGCGCCAGCAGCTTGGCGGCGGGGTCAGATACGCAGTATTTT	CASSLAAGSDTQYF
-	TRBJ2-7	-	TRBV5-4	TGTGCCAGCAGCCTGTTCCACGCGAGGAGGGACGAGCAGTACTTC	CASSLFHARRDEQYF
once	TRBJ1-2	TRBD1	TRBV6-4	TGTGCCAGCAAGCCGGGACAGGGAAACTATGGCTACACCTTC	CASKPGQGNYGYTF
-	TRBJ1-4	-	TRBV30	TGTGCCTGGATCCCACCCCAGGGGCGAGAAAAACTGTTTTTT	CAWIPPQGREKLFF
-	TRBJ1-1	-	TRBV2	TGTGCCAGCTGCAGGCGGAACACTGAAGCTTTCTTT	CASCRRNTEAFF
-	TRBJ1-2	-	TRBV5-4	TGTGCCAGCACCTCCCGGGGCAACTATGGCTACACCTTC	CASTSRGNYGYTF
-	TRBJ2-3	TRBD2	TRBV19	TGTGCCAGTAGTGTTAGCGGGGGGATCTCAGATACGCAGTATTTT	CASSVSGGISDTQYF
-	TRBJ2-7	TRBD2	TRBV18	TGTGCCAGCTCTCCCCTTGGGCTAGCGGAGAGCTCCTACGAGCAGTACTTC	CASSPLGLAESSYEQYF
once	TRBJ1-1	-	TRBV10-3	TGTGCCATGGGGGGGGCGGAAACTGAAGCTTTCTTT	CAMGGAETEAFF
-	TRBJ2-7	-	TRBV7-9	TGTGCCAGCAGCCCCCCGTTGTCCTACGAGCAGTACTTC	CASSPPLSYEQYF
-	TRBJ2-7	TRBD1	TRBV27	TGTGCCAGCAGTTTATGGGGACAGGGATCCGACGAGCAGTACTTC	CASSLWGQGSDEQYF
-	TRBJ2-5	-	TRBV11-2	TGTGCCAGCAGCTCCTTACAAGAGACCCAGTACTTC	CASSSLQETQYF
-	TRBJ2-5	-	TRBV19	TGTGCCAGTAGTATAGGTGGATTGCCGGGGCTGGAGACCCAGTACTTC	CASSIGGLPGLETQYF
once	TRBJ2-4	-	TRBV27	TGTGCCAGCAGTTTAGCTGGGGCGCGCGGAAACATTCAGTACTTC	CASSLAGARGNIQYF
-	TRBJ1-1	TRBD1	TRBV18	TGTGCCAGCTCACCAAGGACAGGCTTGAACACTGAAGCTTTCTTT	CASSPRTGLNTEAFF
once	TRBJ1-2	-	TRBV5-1	TGCGCCAGCAGCTCTGAGATAAGCTATGGCTACACCTTC	CASSSEISYGYTF
-	TRBJ2-5	TRBD1	TRBV19	TGTGCCAGTAGTTCCCAGGGGGTAGTGGGAGAGACCCAGTACTTC	CASSSQGVVGETQYF
-	TRBJ2-1	-	TRBV6-6	TGTGCCAGCAGACAGGGCACCTACAATGAGCAGTTCTTC	CASRQGTYNEQFF
-	TRBJ1-2	TRBD1	TRBV2	TGTGCCAGCAGTGGGGGACAGGGATCCGGCTACACCTTC	CASSGGQGSGYTF
few	TRBJ1-1	-	TRBV6-5	TGTGCCAGCAGTTACTCGAGGAACACTGAAGCTTTCTTT	CASSYSRNTEAFF
-	TRBJ2-6	-	TRBV28	TGTGCCAGCAGAGGGCCCGACCCACACTCTGGGGCCAACGTCCTGACTTTC	CASRGPDPHSGANVLTF
few	TRBJ2-2	-	TRBV19	TGTGCCAGTAGTATAGGGTTTTACACCGGGGAGCTGTTTTTT	CASSIGFYTGELFF
-	TRBJ1-1	-	TRBV30	TGTGCCTGGAGTTCCTTCTGGGCTGAAGCTTTCTTT	CAWSSFWAEAFF
-	TRBJ2-7	-	TRBV6-1	TGTGCCAGCAGTGCGGGGGTTTACGACGACGAGCAGTACTTC	CASSAGVYDDEQYF
once	TRBJ1-6	-	TRBV27	TGTGCCAGCAGTCCCCAGGGAGTTAAAATGTCCTATAATTCACCCCTCCACTTT	CASSPQGVKMSYNSPLHF
-	TRBJ2-1	TRBD2	TRBV6-6	TGTGCCAGCAGTTACGGGGCGGGGGGTGAGTTCTTC	CASSYGAGGEFF
few	TRBJ1-6	TRBD1	TRBV14	TGTGCCAGCAGCCAAGATCAGCTGGGACAGGGGACAGAGTTCCGTAATTCACCCCTCCACTTT	CASSQDQLGQGTEFRNSPLHF
-	TRBJ1-1	-	TRBV15	TGTGCCACCAGCAGGATCGCGGGGCCCGGGTTCGCTGAAGCTTTCTTT	CATSRIAGPGFAEAFF